The T cell receptor (beta chain) under discussion was sequenced for a study of T cell responses to AZD1222 COVID-19 vaccine. Comment on this clone: Its specificity is unknown.

Study-level results: Only five to seven AZD1222 recipients were seropositive at baseline.

The assay was immunoSEQ multiplex PCR, and TCRdb's table has in-frame clones only and misses some. The sample holds some 150,000 clones, about 81% seen once. The CDR3 spans 15 residues. The germline V gene has CDR1 SGDLS and CDR2 YYNGEE. The V end was cut by 0 bases, the J end by 2 bases, with 8 bases between. The sample in question was peripheral blood, obtained on day 0 of MenACWY control vaccination. This chain uses TRBV9 with TRBJ2-2; no firm D call. This TCR derives from an adult in good health. The CDR3 DNA is TGTGCCAGCAGCGTAGTTGACCGAAACACCGGGGAGCTGTTTTTT. This encodes CASSVVDRNTGELFF.